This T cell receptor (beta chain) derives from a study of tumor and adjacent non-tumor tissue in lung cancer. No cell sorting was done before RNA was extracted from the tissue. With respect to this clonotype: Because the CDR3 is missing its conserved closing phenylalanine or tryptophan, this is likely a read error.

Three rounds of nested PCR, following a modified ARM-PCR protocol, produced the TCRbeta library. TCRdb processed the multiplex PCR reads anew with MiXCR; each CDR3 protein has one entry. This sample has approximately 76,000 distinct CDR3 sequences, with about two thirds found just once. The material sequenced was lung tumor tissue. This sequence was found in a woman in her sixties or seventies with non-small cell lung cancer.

CDR3 loop: CASCRDSTDTQYS. CDR3 nucleotide sequence: TGTGCCAGCTGCCGAGACAGCACAGATACGCAGTATTCT. This chain joins TRBV6-2 or TRBV6-3 and TRBJ2-3, with D hard to call. This CDR3 is 13 amino acids long. Germline CDR1 and CDR2: MNHEY and SVGEGT. V lost 8 bases and J 0 bases, leaving 9 bases between the germline ends.